Sequencing of this T cell receptor (beta chain) was carried out in a study of blood T cell repertoires in COVID-19. This clone was recorded only once. The CDR3 contains 14 residues. The V end was cut by 0 bases, the J end by 4 bases, with 7 bases between. CDR1 and CDR2 from the germline V gene are KGHDR and SFDVKD. Method: immunoSEQ multiplex PCR; TCRdb's copy keeps in-frame clones and lacks some. The sample includes 250,000 to 350,000 clones, 86% seen only once; the top ten take roughly 1.6%. The sequencing sample was made of peripheral blood. The chain employs TRBV24-1 and TRBJ2-3; possibly TRBD2 for D (6 bases). The origin of this receptor is a woman between 50 and 59 years old with acute or convalescent COVID-19. In DNA form, the CDR3 reads TGTGCCACCAGTGATTTGCGGGGGTCAGATACGCAGTATTTT. It is translated as CATSDLRGSDTQYF.